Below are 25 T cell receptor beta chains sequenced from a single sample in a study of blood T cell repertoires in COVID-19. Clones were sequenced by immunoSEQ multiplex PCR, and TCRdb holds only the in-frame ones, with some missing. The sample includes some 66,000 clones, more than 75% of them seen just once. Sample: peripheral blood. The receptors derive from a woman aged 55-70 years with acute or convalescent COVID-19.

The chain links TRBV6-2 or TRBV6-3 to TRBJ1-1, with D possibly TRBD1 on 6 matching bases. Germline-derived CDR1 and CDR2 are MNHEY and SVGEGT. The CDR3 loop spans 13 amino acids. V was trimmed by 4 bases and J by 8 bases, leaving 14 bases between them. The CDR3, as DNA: TGTGCCAGCAGTTTCGCCAAAACAGGGGAAGCTTTCTTT. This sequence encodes CASSFAKTGEAFF.

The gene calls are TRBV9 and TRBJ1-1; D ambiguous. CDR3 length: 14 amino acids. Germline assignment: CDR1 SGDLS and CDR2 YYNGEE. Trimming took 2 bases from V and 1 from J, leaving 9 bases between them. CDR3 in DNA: TGTGCCAGCAGCGTCTTACCAGAGAACACTGAAGCTTTCTTT. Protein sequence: CASSVLPENTEAFF.

CDR3 DNA sequence: TGTGCCAGCGGTACCCAGAGGACTGAAGCTTTCTTT. It encodes CASGTQRTEAFF. This sequence joins TRBV6-5 and TRBJ1-1; D not certain. Per the germline V gene, CDR1 is MNHEY and CDR2 is SVGAGI. The ends were cut back, 8 bases at V and 5 bases at J, with 12 bases in the middle. The CDR3 is 12 amino acids.

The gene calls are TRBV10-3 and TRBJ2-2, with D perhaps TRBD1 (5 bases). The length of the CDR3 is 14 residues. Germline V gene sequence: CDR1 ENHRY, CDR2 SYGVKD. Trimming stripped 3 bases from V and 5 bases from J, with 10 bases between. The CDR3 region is CAISDKTATGELFF. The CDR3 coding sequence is TGTGCCATCAGTGATAAGACAGCGACCGGGGAGCTGTTTTTT.

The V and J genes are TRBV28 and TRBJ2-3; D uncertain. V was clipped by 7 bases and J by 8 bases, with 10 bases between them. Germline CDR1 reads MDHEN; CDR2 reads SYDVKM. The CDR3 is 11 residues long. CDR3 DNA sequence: TGTGCCAGCACCGCCGTCGGTACGCAGTATTTT. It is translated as CASTAVGTQYF.

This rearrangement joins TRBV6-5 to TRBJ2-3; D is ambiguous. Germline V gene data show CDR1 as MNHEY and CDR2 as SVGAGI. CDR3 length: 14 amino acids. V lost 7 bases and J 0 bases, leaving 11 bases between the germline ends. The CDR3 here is CASKRDSSTDTQYF. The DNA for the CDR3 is TGTGCCAGCAAACGAGACTCTAGCACAGATACGCAGTATTTT.

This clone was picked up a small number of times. This chain's CDR3 is CASSQGGATEAFF. The CDR3, as DNA: TGCGCCAGCAGCCAAGGCGGAGCCACTGAAGCTTTCTTT. V is TRBV4-1 and J is TRBJ1-1; D is ambiguous. CDR3 length: 13 residues. The V end was cut by 1 base, the J end by 4 bases, with 7 bases between. The germline gives CDR1 MGHRA, CDR2 YSYEKL.

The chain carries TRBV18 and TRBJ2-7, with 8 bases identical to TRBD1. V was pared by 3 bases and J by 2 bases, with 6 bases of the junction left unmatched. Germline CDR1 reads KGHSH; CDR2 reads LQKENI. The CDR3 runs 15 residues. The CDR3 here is CASSPGAGGPYEQYV. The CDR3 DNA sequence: TGTGCCAGCTCACCGGGGGCAGGGGGCCCCTACGAGCAGTACGTC.

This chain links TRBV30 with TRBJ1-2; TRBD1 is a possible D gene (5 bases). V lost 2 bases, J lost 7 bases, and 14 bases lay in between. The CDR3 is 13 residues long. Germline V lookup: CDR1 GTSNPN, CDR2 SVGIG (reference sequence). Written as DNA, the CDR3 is TGTGCCTGGAGTAGGGGCCCCGTGAGTGGCTACACCTTC. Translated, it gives CAWSRGPVSGYTF.

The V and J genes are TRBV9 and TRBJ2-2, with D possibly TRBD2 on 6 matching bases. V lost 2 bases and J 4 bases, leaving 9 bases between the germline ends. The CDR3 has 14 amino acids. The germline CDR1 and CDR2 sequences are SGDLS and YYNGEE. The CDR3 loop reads CASSVGLTTGELFF. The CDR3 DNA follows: TGTGCCAGCAGCGTGGGACTTACCACCGGGGAGCTGTTTTTT.

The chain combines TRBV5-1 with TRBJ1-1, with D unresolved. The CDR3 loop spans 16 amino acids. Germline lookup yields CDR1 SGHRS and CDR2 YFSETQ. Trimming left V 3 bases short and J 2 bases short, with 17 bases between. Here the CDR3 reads CASSSRGLGLNTEAFF. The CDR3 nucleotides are TGCGCCAGCAGCTCCCGCGGGCTGGGTCTCAACACTGAAGCTTTCTTT.

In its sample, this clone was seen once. CDR3 nucleotide sequence: TGTGCCTGGACCGTGGGGGCCAGTAATGAAAAACTGTTTTTT. Translating gives CAWTVGASNEKLFF. The rearrangement links TRBV30 to TRBJ1-4; D is possibly TRBD1 (6 bases). Germline V lookup: CDR1 GTSNPN, CDR2 SVGIG (reference sequence). This CDR3 has 14 amino acids. V lost 4 bases and J 4 bases, leaving 13 bases between the germline ends.

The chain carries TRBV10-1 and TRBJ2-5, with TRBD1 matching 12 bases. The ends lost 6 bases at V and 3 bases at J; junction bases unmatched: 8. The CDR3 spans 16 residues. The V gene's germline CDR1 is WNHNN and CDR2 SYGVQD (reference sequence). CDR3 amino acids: CASRGTGGLGKETQYF. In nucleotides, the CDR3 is TGCGCCAGCAGGGGGACAGGGGGCCTGGGAAAAGAGACCCAGTACTTC.

The CDR3 sequence: CASSLEGRYGYTF. The CDR3, as DNA: TGTGCCAGCAGCTTGGAGGGGCGTTATGGCTACACCTTC. The chain employs TRBV7-2 and TRBJ1-2, with D tentatively TRBD1 (5 bases). V lost 3 bases to trimming and J lost 5 bases, with 10 bases between them. The CDR3 runs to 13 residues. Germline-derived CDR1 and CDR2 are SGHTA and FQGNSA.

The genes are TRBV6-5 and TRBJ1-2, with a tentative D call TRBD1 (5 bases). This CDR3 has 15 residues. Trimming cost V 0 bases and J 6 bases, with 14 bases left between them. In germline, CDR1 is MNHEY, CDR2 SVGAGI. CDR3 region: CASSYSGGIGNGYTF. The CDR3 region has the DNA TGTGCCAGCAGTTACTCCGGGGGGATAGGGAATGGCTACACCTTC.

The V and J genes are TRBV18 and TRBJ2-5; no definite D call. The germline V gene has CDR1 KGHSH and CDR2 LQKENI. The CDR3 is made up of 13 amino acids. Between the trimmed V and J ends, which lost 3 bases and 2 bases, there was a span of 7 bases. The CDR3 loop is CASSPIQQETQYF. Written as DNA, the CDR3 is TGTGCCAGCTCACCTATACAGCAAGAGACCCAGTACTTC.

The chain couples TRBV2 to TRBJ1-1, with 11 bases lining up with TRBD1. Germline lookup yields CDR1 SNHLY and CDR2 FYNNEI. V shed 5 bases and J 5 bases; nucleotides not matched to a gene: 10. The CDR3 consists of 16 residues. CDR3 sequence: CASSLGTGGSLTEAFF. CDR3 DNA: TGTGCCAGCAGTCTGGGGACAGGGGGGAGTTTGACTGAAGCTTTCTTT.

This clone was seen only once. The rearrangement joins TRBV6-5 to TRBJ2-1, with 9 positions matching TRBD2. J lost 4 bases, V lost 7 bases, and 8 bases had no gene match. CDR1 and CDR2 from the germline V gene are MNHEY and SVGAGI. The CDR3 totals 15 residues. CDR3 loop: CASKPSGVLYNEQFF. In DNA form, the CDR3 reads TGTGCCAGCAAGCCTAGCGGGGTCCTTTACAATGAGCAGTTCTTC.

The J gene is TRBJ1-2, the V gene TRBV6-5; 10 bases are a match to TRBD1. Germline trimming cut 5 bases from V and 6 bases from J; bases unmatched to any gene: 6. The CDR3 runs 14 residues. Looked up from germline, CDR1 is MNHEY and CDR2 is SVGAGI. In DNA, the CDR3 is TGTGCCAGCAGTCGGGACAGGGGTGATAATGGCTACACCTTC. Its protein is CASSRDRGDNGYTF.

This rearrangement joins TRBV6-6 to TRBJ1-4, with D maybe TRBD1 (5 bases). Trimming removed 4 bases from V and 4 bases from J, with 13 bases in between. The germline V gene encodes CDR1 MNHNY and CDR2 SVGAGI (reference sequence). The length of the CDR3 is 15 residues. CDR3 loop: CASSLGALFNEKLFF. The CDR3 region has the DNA TGTGCCAGCAGTTTAGGGGCACTTTTTAATGAAAAACTGTTTTTT.

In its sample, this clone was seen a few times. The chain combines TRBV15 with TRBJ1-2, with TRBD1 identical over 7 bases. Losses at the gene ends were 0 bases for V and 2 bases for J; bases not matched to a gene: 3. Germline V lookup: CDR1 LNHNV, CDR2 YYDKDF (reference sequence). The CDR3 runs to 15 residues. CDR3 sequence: CATSREARGNYGYTF. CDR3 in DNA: TGTGCCACCAGCAGAGAGGCCAGGGGGAACTATGGCTACACCTTC.

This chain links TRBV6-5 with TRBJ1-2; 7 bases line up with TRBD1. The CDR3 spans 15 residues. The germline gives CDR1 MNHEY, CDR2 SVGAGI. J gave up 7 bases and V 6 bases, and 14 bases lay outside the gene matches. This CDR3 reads CASSPSDRVVGGYTF. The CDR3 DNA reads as TGTGCCAGCAGCCCAAGCGACAGGGTCGTTGGTGGCTACACCTTC.

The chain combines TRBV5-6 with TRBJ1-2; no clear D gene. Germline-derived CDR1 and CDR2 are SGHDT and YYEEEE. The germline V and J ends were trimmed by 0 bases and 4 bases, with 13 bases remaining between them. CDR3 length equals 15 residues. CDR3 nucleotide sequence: TGTGCCAGCAGCTTGGGCTACGGTAGAAGCTATGGCTACACCTTC. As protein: CASSLGYGRSYGYTF. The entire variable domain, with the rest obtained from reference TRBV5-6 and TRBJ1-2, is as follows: DAGVTQSPTHLIKTRGQQVTLRCSPKSGHDTVSWYQQALGQGPQFIFQYYEEEERQRGNFPDRFSGHQFPNYSSELNVNALLLGDSALYLCASSLGYGRSYGYTFGSGTRLTVV.

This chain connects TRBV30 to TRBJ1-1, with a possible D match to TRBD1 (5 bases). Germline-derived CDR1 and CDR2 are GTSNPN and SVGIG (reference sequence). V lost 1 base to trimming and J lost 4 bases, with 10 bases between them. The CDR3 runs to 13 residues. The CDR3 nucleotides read TGTGCCTGGAGTGCGACAGAGCGCACTGAAGCTTTCTTT. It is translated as CAWSATERTEAFF.

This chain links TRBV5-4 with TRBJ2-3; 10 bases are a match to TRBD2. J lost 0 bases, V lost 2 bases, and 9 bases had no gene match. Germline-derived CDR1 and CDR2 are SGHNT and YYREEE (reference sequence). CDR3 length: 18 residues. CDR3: CASSFSGTSVTSTDTQYF. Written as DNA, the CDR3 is TGTGCCAGCAGCTTTTCCGGGACTAGCGTAACTAGCACAGATACGCAGTATTTT.